This TCR beta chain was profiled in a study of cytomegalovirus exposure and HLA in healthy donors. PCR involved 60 Vbeta and 13 Jbeta primers. Using immunoSEQ multiplex PCR, the repertoire was profiled, and TCRdb retains in-frame clones only, with some absent. Found here are roughly 200,000 clones, about 10% of them singletons; the top ten hold 1% to 1.5%. J lost 3 bases, V lost 0 bases, and 1 base had no gene match. The CDR3 length is 15 residues. CDR1 and CDR2 (germline): SGDLS, YYNGEE. The rearrangement links TRBV9 to TRBJ2-7; 12 bases agree with TRBD2. Material: PBMCs. The source is a woman under 40 in good health and CMV-seropositive. The CDR3 loop reads CASSVGLAGVYEQYF. The CDR3 DNA is TGTGCCAGCAGCGTAGGACTAGCGGGGGTCTACGAGCAGTACTTC.